This T cell receptor (beta chain) derives from a study of PD-1 blockade in classical Hodgkin lymphoma. Study-level points and caveats: Whereas CD4+ TCR diversity had risen significantly by C4D1, CD8+ TCR diversity had not. Lower baseline TCR diversity was reported for newly diagnosed patients than for healthy donors. Complete responders possessed baseline diversity comparable to newly diagnosed patients.

V lost 7 bases and J 6 bases, leaving 19 bases between the germline ends. From germline, CDR1 is SQVTM and CDR2 ANQGSEA. The CDR3 is 13 residues long. Time point in this sample: cycle 4 day 1 (C4D1), after 6 weeks of nivolumab. Each patient experienced a relapse that followed autologous stem cell transplantation, and brentuximab vedotin exposure varied. CD8+ T cell isolation from thawed PBMCs was performed by magnetic negative selection. The assay was immunoSEQ multiplex PCR, and TCRdb's table has in-frame clones only and misses some. The sample has approximately 20,000 clones, about 87% seen once. Concerning this clone: No antigen is known for it.

The sequences come from CD8+ T cells from blood, collected before the fourth cycle of nivolumab. The TCR originated in a human donor with classical Hodgkin lymphoma. The chain has TRBV29-1 and TRBJ2-7, with a weak D call TRBD2 (6 bases). The CDR3 nucleotides read TGCAGCGCTAAAACCCTAGGGAGGTCCGAGCAGTACTTC. Its protein product is CSAKTLGRSEQYF.